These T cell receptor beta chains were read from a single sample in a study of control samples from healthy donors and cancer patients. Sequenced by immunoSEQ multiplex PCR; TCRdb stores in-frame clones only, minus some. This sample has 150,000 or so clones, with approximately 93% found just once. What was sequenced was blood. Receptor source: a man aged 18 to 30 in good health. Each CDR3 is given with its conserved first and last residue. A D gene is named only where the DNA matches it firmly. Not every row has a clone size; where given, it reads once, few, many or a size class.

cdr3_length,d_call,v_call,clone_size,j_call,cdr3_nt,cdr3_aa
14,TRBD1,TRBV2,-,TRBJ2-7,TGTGCCAGCAAAGCCGGGACAGGGGGCGACGAGCAGTACTTC,CASKAGTGGDEQYF
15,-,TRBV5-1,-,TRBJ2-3,TGCGCCAGCAGCCTGGGAGGGGGAAGCACAGATACGCAGTATTTT,CASSLGGGSTDTQYF
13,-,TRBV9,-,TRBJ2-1,TGTGCCAGCAGCGGCGCTATGGTCGATGAGCAGTTCTTC,CASSGAMVDEQFF
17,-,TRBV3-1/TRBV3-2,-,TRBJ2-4,TGTGCCAGCAGCCAAGGGGGCGGGACAATAGCCAAAAACATTCAGTACTTC,CASSQGGGTIAKNIQYF
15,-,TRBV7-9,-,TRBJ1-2,TGTGCCAGCAGCTCCTCTGGGGGGGTACTCGATGGCTACACCTTC,CASSSSGGVLDGYTF
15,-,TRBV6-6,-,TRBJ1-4,TGTGCCAGCAGTTACGAGGGACAAATTAATGAAAAACTGTTTTTT,CASSYEGQINEKLFF
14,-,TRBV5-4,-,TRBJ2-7,TGTGCCAGCAGCTTGGACCAGGGGGGCTACGAGCAGTACTTC,CASSLDQGGYEQYF
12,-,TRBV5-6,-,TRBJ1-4,TGTGCCAGCAGCTTTTATGATGAAAAACTGTTTTTT,CASSFYDEKLFF
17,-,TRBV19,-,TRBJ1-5,TGTGCCAGTAGTACGCCGGGACGTACAGGGAGCAATCAGCCCCAGCATTTT,CASSTPGRTGSNQPQHF
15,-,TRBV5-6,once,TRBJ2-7,TGTGCCAGCAGCCCCGGTCCCGGCTACTCCTACGAGCAGTACTTC,CASSPGPGYSYEQYF
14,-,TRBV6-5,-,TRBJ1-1,TGTGCCAGCACCGAGAGGGGGGTGAGGACTGAAGCTTTCTTT,CASTERGVRTEAFF
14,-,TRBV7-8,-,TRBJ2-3,TGTGCCAGCAGCCGAGACAGATACACAGATACGCAGTATTTT,CASSRDRYTDTQYF
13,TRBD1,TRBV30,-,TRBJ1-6,TGTGCCCGGACGGACAGGGATGATTCACCCCTCCACTTT,CARTDRDDSPLHF
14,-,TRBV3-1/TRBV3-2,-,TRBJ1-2,TGTGCCAGCAGCCAAGATCGGCACGCCTATGGCTACACCTTC,CASSQDRHAYGYTF
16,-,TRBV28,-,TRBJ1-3,TGTGCCAGCAGTTTAGGGGCTGACTACTCTGGAAACACCATATATTTT,CASSLGADYSGNTIYF
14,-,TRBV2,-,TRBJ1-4,TGTGCCAGCAGGGACAGAAGAGATAATGAAAAACTGTTTTTT,CASRDRRDNEKLFF
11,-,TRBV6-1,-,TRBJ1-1,TGTGCCAGCAGTGAACTGCGTGAAGCTTTCTTT,CASSELREAFF
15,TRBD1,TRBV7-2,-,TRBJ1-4,TGTGCCAGCAGCTTAGAATGGGACAGGGATGAAAAACTGTTTTTT,CASSLEWDRDEKLFF
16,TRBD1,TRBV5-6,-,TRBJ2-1,TGTGCCAGCAGCTACCCCAGGGGGCGTGGGGTCACTGAGCAGTTCTTC,CASSYPRGRGVTEQFF
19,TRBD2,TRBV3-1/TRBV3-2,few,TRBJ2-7,TGTGCCAGCAGCCAACATGGGGCTAGCGGGAGGGCCGTGTCATACGAGCAGTACTTC,CASSQHGASGRAVSYEQYF
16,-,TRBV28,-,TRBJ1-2,TGTGCCAGCAGCCTTGACGGCGGCGATATCAACTATGGCTACACCTTC,CASSLDGGDINYGYTF
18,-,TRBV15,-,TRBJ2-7,TGTGCCACCAGCAGAAACATAGGGGAAGGGGCGAGCTCCTACGAGCAGTACTTC,CATSRNIGEGASSYEQYF
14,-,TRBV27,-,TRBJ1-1,TGTGCCAGCAGTTTATCAGGGACGAACACTGAAGCTTTCTTT,CASSLSGTNTEAFF
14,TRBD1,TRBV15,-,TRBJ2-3,TGTGCCACCAGCGTGACAGGGGGCACAGATACGCAGTATTTT,CATSVTGGTDTQYF
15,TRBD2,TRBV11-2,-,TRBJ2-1,TGTGCCAGCAGCCCCCGGACTAGCGTCTACAATGAGCAGTTCTTC,CASSPRTSVYNEQFF
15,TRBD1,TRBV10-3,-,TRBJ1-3,TGTGCCATCGGTGACACAGGGGTTGCTGGAAACACCATATATTTT,CAIGDTGVAGNTIYF
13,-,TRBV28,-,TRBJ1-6,TGTGCCAGCAAGCCCCCCTCGGTATCACCCCTCCACTTT,CASKPPSVSPLHF
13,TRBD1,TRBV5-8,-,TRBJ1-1,TGTGCCAGCAGCTGGACAGGTACAACTGAAGCTTTCTTT,CASSWTGTTEAFF
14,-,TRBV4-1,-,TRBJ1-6,TGCGCCAGCAGCCAGAAAGAGGGAAATTCACCCCTCCACTTT,CASSQKEGNSPLHF
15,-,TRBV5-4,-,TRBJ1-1,TGTGCCAGCAGCCTGGAGGGGTATCTAGGACCTGAAGCTTTCTTT,CASSLEGYLGPEAFF
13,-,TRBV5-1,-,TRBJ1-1,TGCGCCAGCAGCTTGGCCCCGATCTCTGAAGCTTTCTTT,CASSLAPISEAFF
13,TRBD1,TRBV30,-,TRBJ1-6,TGTGCCTGGAGGGGACAGGGGGATTCACCCCTCCACTTT,CAWRGQGDSPLHF
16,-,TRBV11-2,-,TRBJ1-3,TGTGCCAGCAGCTTAGAGAGGGGGATCTTTGGAAACACCATATATTTT,CASSLERGIFGNTIYF
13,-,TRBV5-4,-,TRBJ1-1,TGTGCCAGCAGCACGCCGTTGGGGACTGAAGCTTTCTTT,CASSTPLGTEAFF
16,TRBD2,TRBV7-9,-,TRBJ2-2,TGTGCCAGCAGCCGGGAGCTAGCGGGAGCCACCGGGGAGCTGTTTTTT,CASSRELAGATGELFF
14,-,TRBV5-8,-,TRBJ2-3,TGTGCCAGCAGCTTGTTTATCAACACAGATACGCAGTATTTT,CASSLFINTDTQYF
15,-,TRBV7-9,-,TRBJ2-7,TGTGCCAGCACCCTCCCCGACCGCCAGCCCTACGAGCAGTACTTC,CASTLPDRQPYEQYF
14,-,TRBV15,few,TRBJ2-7,TGTGCCACCTCAACTGGAGGGGATCCCTACGAGCAGTACTTC,CATSTGGDPYEQYF
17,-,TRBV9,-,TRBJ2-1,TGTGCCAGCAGCGTAGGTATTTGGTCTAGCGTTAACAATGAGCAGTTCTTC,CASSVGIWSSVNNEQFF
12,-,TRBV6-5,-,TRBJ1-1,TGTGCCAGCAGTTCTGGGTACACTGAAGCTTTCTTT,CASSSGYTEAFF
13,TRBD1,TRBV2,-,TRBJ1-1,TGTGCCAGCAGTGAAAACGGACAGGGGGCAGCTTTCTTT,CASSENGQGAAFF
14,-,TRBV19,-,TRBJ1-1,TGTGCCAGTACCAAGGGCGACAGGAACACTGAAGCTTTCTTT,CASTKGDRNTEAFF
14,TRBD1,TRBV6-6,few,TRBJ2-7,TGTGCCAGCAGTCTTTCGACAGGGGGCTACGAGCAGTACTTC,CASSLSTGGYEQYF
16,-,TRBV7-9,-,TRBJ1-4,TGTGCCAGCAGCTTAGCGAGAGGGGAAACTAATGAAAAACTGTTTTTT,CASSLARGETNEKLFF
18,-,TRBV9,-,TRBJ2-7,TGTGCCAGCAGCGTAGATGTCGGGGGACAGCATCGGTTTTACGAGCAGTACTTC,CASSVDVGGQHRFYEQYF
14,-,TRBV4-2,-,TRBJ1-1,TGTGCCAGCAGCCAAGGTCGGGGCAGGGGATGGGCTTTCTTT,CASSQGRGRGWAFF
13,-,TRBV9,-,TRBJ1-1,TGTGCCAGCAGCCCTCGACTGAACACTGAAGCTTTCTTT,CASSPRLNTEAFF
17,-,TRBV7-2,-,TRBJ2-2,TGTGCCAGCAGCTACCCGAGCTGGCAGGGCGACACCGGGGAGCTGTTTTTT,CASSYPSWQGDTGELFF
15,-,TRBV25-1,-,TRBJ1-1,TGTGCCAGCAGTGCCCCTGGTTGGGTGAACACTGAAGCTTTCTTT,CASSAPGWVNTEAFF
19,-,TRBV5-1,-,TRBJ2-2,TGCGCCAGCAGCTTGCCTGGGGCAGGGAAGGACGCGAACACCGGGGAGCTGTTTTTT,CASSLPGAGKDANTGELFF
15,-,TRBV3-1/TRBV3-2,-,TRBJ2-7,TGTGCCAGCAGCCAGAACCCGGGGCTTGCTTACGAGCAGTACTTC,CASSQNPGLAYEQYF
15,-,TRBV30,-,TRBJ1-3,TGTGCCTGGAGGCAGGGCCTAAGCTCTGGAAACACCATATATTTT,CAWRQGLSSGNTIYF
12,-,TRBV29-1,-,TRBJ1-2,TGCAGCGTTGCAGGGTTTAACTATGGCTACACCTTC,CSVAGFNYGYTF